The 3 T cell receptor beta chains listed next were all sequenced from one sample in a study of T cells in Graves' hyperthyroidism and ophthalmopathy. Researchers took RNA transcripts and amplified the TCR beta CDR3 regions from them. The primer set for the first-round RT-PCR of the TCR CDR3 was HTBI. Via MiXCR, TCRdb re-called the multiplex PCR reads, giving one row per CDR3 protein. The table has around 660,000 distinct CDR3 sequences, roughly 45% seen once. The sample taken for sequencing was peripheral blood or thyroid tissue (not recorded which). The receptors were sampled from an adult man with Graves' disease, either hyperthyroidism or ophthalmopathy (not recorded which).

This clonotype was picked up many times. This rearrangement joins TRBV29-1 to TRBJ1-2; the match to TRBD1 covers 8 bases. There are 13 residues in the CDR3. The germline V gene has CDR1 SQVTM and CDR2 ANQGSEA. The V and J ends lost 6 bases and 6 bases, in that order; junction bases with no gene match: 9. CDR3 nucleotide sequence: TGCAGCGTACGCAGGGGACAGGCGAATGGCTACACCTTC. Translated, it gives CSVRRGQANGYTF.

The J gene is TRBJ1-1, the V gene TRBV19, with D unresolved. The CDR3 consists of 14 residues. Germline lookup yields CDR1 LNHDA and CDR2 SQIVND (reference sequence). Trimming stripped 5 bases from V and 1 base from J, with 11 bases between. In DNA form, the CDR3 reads TGTGCCAGTAGTCCCTCCCGGACGAACACTGAAGCTTTCTTT. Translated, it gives CASSPSRTNTEAFF.

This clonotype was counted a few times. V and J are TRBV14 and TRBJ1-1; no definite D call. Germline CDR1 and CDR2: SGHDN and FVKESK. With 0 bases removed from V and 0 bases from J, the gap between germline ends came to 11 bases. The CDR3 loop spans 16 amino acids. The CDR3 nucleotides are TGTGCCAGCAGCCAAGATCTTATAGGATTGAACACTGAAGCTTTCTTT. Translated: CASSQDLIGLNTEAFF.